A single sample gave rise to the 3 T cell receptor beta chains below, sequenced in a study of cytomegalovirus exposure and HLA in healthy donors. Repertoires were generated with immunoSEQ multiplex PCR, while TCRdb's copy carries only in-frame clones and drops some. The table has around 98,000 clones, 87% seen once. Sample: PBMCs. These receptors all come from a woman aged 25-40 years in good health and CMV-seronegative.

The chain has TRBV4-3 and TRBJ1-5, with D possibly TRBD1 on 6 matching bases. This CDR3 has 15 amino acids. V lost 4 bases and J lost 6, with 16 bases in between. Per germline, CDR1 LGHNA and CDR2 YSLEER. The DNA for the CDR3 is TGCGCCAGCAGCCCACAGGGTAGTATAGGTCAGCCCCAGCATTTT. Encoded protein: CASSPQGSIGQPQHF.

The CDR3 DNA sequence: TGTGCCAGCAGTCAGAACAGGGAATCACCCCTCCACTTT. It translates to CASSQNRESPLHF. The V gene is TRBV6-5, the J gene TRBJ1-6; TRBD1 is a possible D gene (6 bases). The CDR3 has 13 amino acids. CDR1 is MNHEY, CDR2 SVGAGI, per germline. V was clipped by 5 bases and J by 10 bases, with 12 bases between them.

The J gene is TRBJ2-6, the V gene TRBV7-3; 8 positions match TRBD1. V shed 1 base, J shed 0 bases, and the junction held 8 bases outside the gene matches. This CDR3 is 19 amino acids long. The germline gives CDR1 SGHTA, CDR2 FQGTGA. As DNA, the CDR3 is TGTGCCAGCAGCTTAAATGCAGGGGGCGTCCTCTCTGGGGCCAACGTCCTGACTTTC. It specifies CASSLNAGGVLSGANVLTF.